This entry lists 24 T cell receptor beta chains sequenced from one sample in a study of cytomegalovirus exposure and HLA in healthy donors. Sequencing used immunoSEQ multiplex PCR; TCRdb keeps in-frame clones, though not all of them. Of 86,000 or so clones in the sample, approximately 95% were seen once. Sequencing was performed on PBMCs. The source is a man in his late teens or twenties in good health and CMV-seropositive.

The chain uses TRBV10-3 and TRBJ2-5; no firm D call. The CDR3 spans 13 residues. The V gene lost 6 bases and the J gene lost 3 bases, with 11 bases spanning the gap. Germline CDR1 is ENHRY and CDR2 is SYGVKD. In DNA form, the CDR3 reads TGTGCCATCAGCCCCGATGGAGAAGAGACCCAGTACTTC. Encoded protein: CAISPDGEETQYF.

The gene calls are TRBV27 and TRBJ2-7, with TRBD2 matching over 10 bases. Germline V gives CDR1 MNHEY, CDR2 SMNVEV (reference sequence). The CDR3 has 17 residues. The ends lost 1 base at V and 1 base at J; junction bases unmatched: 7. The DNA for the CDR3 is TGTGCCAGCAGTTTATATATTCCGACTAGCGGGTCCTACGAGCAGTACTTC. Residues: CASSLYIPTSGSYEQYF.

The chain links TRBV30 to TRBJ1-1; no clear D. The germline V gene has CDR1 GTSNPN and CDR2 SVGIG (reference sequence). V was shortened by 6 bases and J by 1 base, with 9 bases between the two germline ends. The CDR3 length is 12 residues. CDR3 loop: CACHSSNTEAFF. The DNA of the CDR3 is TGTGCCTGTCATAGTTCGAACACTGAAGCTTTCTTT.

The chain carries TRBV6-1 and TRBJ2-5, with unresolved D. Trimming shortened V by 2 bases and J by 4 bases, and 8 bases separated the two germline ends. CDR3 size: 13 residues. Germline V gene sequence: CDR1 MNHNS, CDR2 SASEGT. CDR3 in amino acids: CASSETHLETQYF. In DNA, the CDR3 is TGTGCCAGCAGTGAAACACATCTAGAGACCCAGTACTTC.

The rearrangement links TRBV5-4 to TRBJ2-7; possible D gene TRBD2, 6 bases. Trimming pared 1 base from V and 4 bases from J, leaving 9 bases between. Germline-derived CDR1 and CDR2 are SGHNT and YYREEE (reference sequence). This CDR3 is 13 amino acids long. CDR3 DNA sequence: TGTGCCAGCAGCTTGCGGGAGAGGTACGAGCAGTACTTC. This gives the protein CASSLRERYEQYF.

V usage is TRBV6-5 and J usage is TRBJ2-2, with 9 bases lining up with TRBD2. Germline V lookup: CDR1 MNHEY, CDR2 SVGAGI. The CDR3 length is 14 residues. J gave up 6 bases and V 6 bases, and 5 bases lay outside the gene matches. The DNA for the CDR3 is TGTGCCAGCAGACCGAGCGGGAGGCCCGGGGAGCTGTTTTTT. Translating gives CASRPSGRPGELFF.

This chain connects TRBV6-1 to TRBJ1-5; 7 bases agree with TRBD1. Looked up from germline, CDR1 is MNHNS and CDR2 is SASEGT. The CDR3 is 15 residues long. V lost 6 bases, J lost 6 bases, and 11 bases stayed unmatched. The CDR3 reads CASREIQGISQPQHF. CDR3 DNA: TGTGCCAGCAGAGAGATACAGGGGATTTCTCAGCCCCAGCATTTT.

The J gene is TRBJ2-3, the V gene TRBV7-6; 8 bases match TRBD2. The CDR3 consists of 16 residues. Germline V lookup: CDR1 SGHVS, CDR2 FNYEAQ. Trimming cost V 5 bases and J 5 bases; bases outside gene matches: 12. The CDR3 nucleotides read TGTGCCAGCAGCCACATGGGGACTAGTCATTTAGATACGCAGTATTTT. This gives the protein CASSHMGTSHLDTQYF.

The chain uses TRBV28 and TRBJ2-7; TRBD1 matches at 9 bases. Germline V gene data show CDR1 as MDHEN and CDR2 as SYDVKM. J was trimmed by 0 bases and V by 6 bases; bases with no gene match: 6. The CDR3 sequence is 15 residues long. CDR3 region: CASRGGDRASYEQYF. The CDR3 DNA sequence: TGTGCCAGCAGGGGGGGGGACAGGGCCTCCTACGAGCAGTACTTC. The variable domain in full, completed from reference TRBV28 and TRBJ2-7, reads DVKVTQSSRYLVKRTGEKVFLECVQDMDHENMFWYRQDPGLGLRLIYFSYDVKMKEKGDIPEGYSVSREKKERFSLILESASTNQTSMYLCASRGGDRASYEQYFGPGTRLTVT.

This clone was recorded once. The V and J genes are TRBV2 and TRBJ1-1; 8 nucleotides match TRBD1. The CDR3 totals 15 residues. Germline CDR1 reads SNHLY; CDR2 reads FYNNEI. The V gene end was trimmed by 7 bases and the J gene end by 0 bases; junction bases not matched to a gene: 7. In nucleotides, the CDR3 is TGTGCCAGCACGGACAGGGATATTATGAACACTGAAGCTTTCTTT. This encodes CASTDRDIMNTEAFF.

The V call is TRBV30, the J call TRBJ2-1; 11 bases are shared with TRBD2. J was trimmed by 4 bases and V by 6 bases; bases with no gene match: 8. The CDR3 is made up of 15 amino acids. CDR1 is GTSNPN and CDR2 is SVGIG in the germline V gene (reference sequence). CDR3 nucleotide sequence: TGTGCCTGCCAACTAGCGGGAGAATTGTACAATGAGCAGTTCTTC. Translated, it gives CACQLAGELYNEQFF. Supplemented by reference TRBV30 and TRBJ2-1, the full variable domain reads SQTIHQWPATLVQPVGSPLSLECTVEGTSNPNLYWYRQAAGRGLQLLFYSVGIGQISSEVPQNLSASRPQDRQFILSSKKLLLSDSGFYLCACQLAGELYNEQFFGPGTRLTVL.

Concerning this clone: An end of the junction differs from the germline gene, which may be a read error. The V call is TRBV6-1, the J call TRBJ2-1; TRBD2 matches at 11 bases. The CDR3 is 15 amino acids. From germline, CDR1 is MNHNS and CDR2 SASEGT. The CDR3 reads CASSEARVGLAAPVF. CDR3 bases: TGTGCCAGCAGTGAAGCAAGGGTGGGACTAGCGGCCCCCGTCTTC.

This rearrangement joins TRBV4-1 to TRBJ2-7; tentatively, D is TRBD2 (5 bases). Trimming left V 8 bases short and J 3 bases short, with 8 bases between. Germline loops: CDR1 MGHRA, CDR2 YSYEKL. The CDR3 is 11 amino acids. CDR3: CASGEGYEQYF. As DNA, the CDR3 is TGCGCCAGCGGTGAGGGCTACGAGCAGTACTTC.

The chain is built from TRBV5-5 and TRBJ2-7; 7 bases agree with TRBD1. The germline CDR1 and CDR2 sequences are SGHKS and YYEKEE (reference sequence). CDR3 length equals 13 residues. V was clipped by 10 bases and J by 4 bases; unmatched bases: 11. The CDR3 sequence is CARAHGTVYEQYF. The CDR3 DNA reads as TGTGCCCGCGCTCACGGGACAGTTTACGAGCAGTACTTC.

The chain couples TRBV5-6 to TRBJ1-1; 9 bases agree with TRBD1. The V gene end was trimmed by 5 bases and the J gene end by 3 bases; junction bases not matched to a gene: 8. The germline CDR1 and CDR2 sequences are SGHDT and YYEEEE. The CDR3 runs to 15 residues. CDR3 protein: CASSIDRGGDTEAFF. The CDR3 DNA reads TGTGCCAGCAGTATCGACAGGGGGGGGGACACTGAAGCTTTCTTT.

The V call is TRBV25-1, the J call TRBJ2-7; TRBD2 agrees at 9 bases. CDR1 is MGHDK and CDR2 is SYGVNS in the germline V gene. The ends lost 6 bases at V and 11 bases at J; junction bases unmatched: 8. CDR3 length equals 12 residues. The CDR3 spells CASRARAGGEYF. As DNA, the CDR3 is TGTGCCAGCAGAGCCAGAGCGGGAGGCGAGTACTTC.

The rearrangement uses TRBV2 and TRBJ2-5; weak D call: TRBD2 (6 bases). CDR3 size: 16 residues. V was pared by 4 bases and J by 1 base, with 16 bases between. Germline lookup yields CDR1 SNHLY and CDR2 FYNNEI. The CDR3 DNA is TGTGCCAGCAGTGGGCCGGGCGGGGCCTTCCAAGAGACCCAGTACTTC. Amino acids: CASSGPGGAFQETQYF.

This clone was seen once. The chain is built from TRBV28 and TRBJ1-5; D remains unclear. The CDR3 is made up of 15 amino acids. Deletions cut 8 bases from V and 3 bases from J, with 17 bases between. Germline CDR1 and CDR2: MDHEN and SYDVKM. The CDR3 nucleotides read TGTGCCAGCTTTTCATACTCAGGCGCCAATCAGCCCCAGCATTTT. It codes for CASFSYSGANQPQHF.

V and J are TRBV7-9 and TRBJ2-1, with 11 bases identical to TRBD2. The length of the CDR3 is 19 residues. Germline V gives CDR1 SEHNR, CDR2 FQNEAQ (reference sequence). V was clipped by 5 bases and J by 2 bases; unmatched bases: 14. The CDR3 loop is CASSPPGRPSGRTYNEQFF. The CDR3 DNA reads as TGTGCCAGCAGCCCCCCAGGGCGTCCTAGCGGGAGGACCTACAATGAGCAGTTCTTC.

V gene TRBV27 combines with J gene TRBJ2-1; 10 bases line up with TRBD2. CDR3 length equals 16 residues. Germline V gene data show CDR1 as MNHEY and CDR2 as SMNVEV (reference sequence). V trimming: 6 bases; J trimming: 0 bases; junction bases outside the gene matches: 5. The CDR3 DNA is TGTGCCAGCAGGAGGACTAGCGGAAGCTCCTACAATGAGCAGTTCTTC. Protein sequence: CASRRTSGSSYNEQFF.

The chain links TRBV27 to TRBJ2-7; D remains ambiguous. CDR1 and CDR2 from the germline V gene are MNHEY and SMNVEV (reference sequence). CDR3 size: 13 residues. Trimming took 4 bases from V and 1 from J, leaving 8 bases between them. CDR3 sequence (DNA): TGTGCCAGCAGTTATGAGGCATCCTACGAGCAGTACTTC. Its protein product is CASSYEASYEQYF.

The rearrangement joins TRBV12-5 to TRBJ2-1; unclear D gene. The CDR3 extends over 14 amino acids. Trimming took off 1 base at V and 2 bases at J, with 6 bases between the two ends. Germline V gene data show CDR1 as LGHNT and CDR2 as FRNRAP. The CDR3 spells CASGLGLAYNEQFF. As DNA, the CDR3 is TGTGCTAGTGGTTTGGGACTCGCCTACAATGAGCAGTTCTTC.

The V call is TRBV30, the J call TRBJ2-7; D gene uncertain. The CDR3 loop spans 12 amino acids. Trimming cost V 2 bases and J 3 bases, with 8 bases left between them. Germline-derived CDR1 and CDR2 are GTSNPN and SVGIG (reference sequence). The CDR3, as DNA: TGTGCCTGGAGTTTAGCCGGCTACGAGCAGTACTTC. Translated: CAWSLAGYEQYF. Supplemented by reference TRBV30 and TRBJ2-7, the full variable domain reads SQTIHQWPATLVQPVGSPLSLECTVEGTSNPNLYWYRQAAGRGLQLLFYSVGIGQISSEVPQNLSASRPQDRQFILSSKKLLLSDSGFYLCAWSLAGYEQYFGPGTRLTVT.

The chain has TRBV10-2 and TRBJ1-1, with 7 bases fitting TRBD1. With 2 bases clipped from V and 3 bases from J, the junction kept 9 bases outside the gene matches. Germline CDR1 is WSHSY and CDR2 is SAAADI. The CDR3 covers 16 residues. The CDR3 region has the DNA TGCGCCAGCAGTGAGACCGCAAAAGGGGGCGACACTGAAGCTTTCTTT. Its translation is CASSETAKGGDTEAFF.